This note documents a single T cell receptor (beta chain) sequence. What it binds is unknown. TCRdb fed the RACE reads into MiXCR, producing one record per CDR3 protein. This table holds some 180,000 distinct CDR3 sequences, 20% to 25% found once. Germline V gene sequence: CDR1 SGHRS, CDR2 YFSETQ. V lost 4 bases, J lost 4 bases, and 14 bases lay in between. CDR3 length: 15 amino acids. This record comes from a study of human T cells and chemical hapten exposure. Notes on the study in general: TCRs above 1 in 1000 frequency stayed constant with DPC sensitization.

Time point noted: patch test 1, 2 weeks after DPC sensitization. Treatment noted: therapeutic diphenylcyclopropenone sensitization with weekly scalp DPC. Donation of samples came from alopecia patients who were 18 to 70 years old and suitable for DPC. This receptor was identified in a woman aged 50 to 65 with alopecia areata. Some clones in this sample may be carry-over from other donors' samples. The rearrangement joins TRBV5-1 to TRBJ2-2; D not certain. Sequencing was performed on whole blood, taken in connection with sensitization to the hapten diphenylcyclopropenone (DPC). The CDR3 coding sequence is TGCGCCAGCAGCCCGCTAACGGACCCCACCGGGGAGCTGTTTTTT. Encoded protein: CASSPLTDPTGELFF.